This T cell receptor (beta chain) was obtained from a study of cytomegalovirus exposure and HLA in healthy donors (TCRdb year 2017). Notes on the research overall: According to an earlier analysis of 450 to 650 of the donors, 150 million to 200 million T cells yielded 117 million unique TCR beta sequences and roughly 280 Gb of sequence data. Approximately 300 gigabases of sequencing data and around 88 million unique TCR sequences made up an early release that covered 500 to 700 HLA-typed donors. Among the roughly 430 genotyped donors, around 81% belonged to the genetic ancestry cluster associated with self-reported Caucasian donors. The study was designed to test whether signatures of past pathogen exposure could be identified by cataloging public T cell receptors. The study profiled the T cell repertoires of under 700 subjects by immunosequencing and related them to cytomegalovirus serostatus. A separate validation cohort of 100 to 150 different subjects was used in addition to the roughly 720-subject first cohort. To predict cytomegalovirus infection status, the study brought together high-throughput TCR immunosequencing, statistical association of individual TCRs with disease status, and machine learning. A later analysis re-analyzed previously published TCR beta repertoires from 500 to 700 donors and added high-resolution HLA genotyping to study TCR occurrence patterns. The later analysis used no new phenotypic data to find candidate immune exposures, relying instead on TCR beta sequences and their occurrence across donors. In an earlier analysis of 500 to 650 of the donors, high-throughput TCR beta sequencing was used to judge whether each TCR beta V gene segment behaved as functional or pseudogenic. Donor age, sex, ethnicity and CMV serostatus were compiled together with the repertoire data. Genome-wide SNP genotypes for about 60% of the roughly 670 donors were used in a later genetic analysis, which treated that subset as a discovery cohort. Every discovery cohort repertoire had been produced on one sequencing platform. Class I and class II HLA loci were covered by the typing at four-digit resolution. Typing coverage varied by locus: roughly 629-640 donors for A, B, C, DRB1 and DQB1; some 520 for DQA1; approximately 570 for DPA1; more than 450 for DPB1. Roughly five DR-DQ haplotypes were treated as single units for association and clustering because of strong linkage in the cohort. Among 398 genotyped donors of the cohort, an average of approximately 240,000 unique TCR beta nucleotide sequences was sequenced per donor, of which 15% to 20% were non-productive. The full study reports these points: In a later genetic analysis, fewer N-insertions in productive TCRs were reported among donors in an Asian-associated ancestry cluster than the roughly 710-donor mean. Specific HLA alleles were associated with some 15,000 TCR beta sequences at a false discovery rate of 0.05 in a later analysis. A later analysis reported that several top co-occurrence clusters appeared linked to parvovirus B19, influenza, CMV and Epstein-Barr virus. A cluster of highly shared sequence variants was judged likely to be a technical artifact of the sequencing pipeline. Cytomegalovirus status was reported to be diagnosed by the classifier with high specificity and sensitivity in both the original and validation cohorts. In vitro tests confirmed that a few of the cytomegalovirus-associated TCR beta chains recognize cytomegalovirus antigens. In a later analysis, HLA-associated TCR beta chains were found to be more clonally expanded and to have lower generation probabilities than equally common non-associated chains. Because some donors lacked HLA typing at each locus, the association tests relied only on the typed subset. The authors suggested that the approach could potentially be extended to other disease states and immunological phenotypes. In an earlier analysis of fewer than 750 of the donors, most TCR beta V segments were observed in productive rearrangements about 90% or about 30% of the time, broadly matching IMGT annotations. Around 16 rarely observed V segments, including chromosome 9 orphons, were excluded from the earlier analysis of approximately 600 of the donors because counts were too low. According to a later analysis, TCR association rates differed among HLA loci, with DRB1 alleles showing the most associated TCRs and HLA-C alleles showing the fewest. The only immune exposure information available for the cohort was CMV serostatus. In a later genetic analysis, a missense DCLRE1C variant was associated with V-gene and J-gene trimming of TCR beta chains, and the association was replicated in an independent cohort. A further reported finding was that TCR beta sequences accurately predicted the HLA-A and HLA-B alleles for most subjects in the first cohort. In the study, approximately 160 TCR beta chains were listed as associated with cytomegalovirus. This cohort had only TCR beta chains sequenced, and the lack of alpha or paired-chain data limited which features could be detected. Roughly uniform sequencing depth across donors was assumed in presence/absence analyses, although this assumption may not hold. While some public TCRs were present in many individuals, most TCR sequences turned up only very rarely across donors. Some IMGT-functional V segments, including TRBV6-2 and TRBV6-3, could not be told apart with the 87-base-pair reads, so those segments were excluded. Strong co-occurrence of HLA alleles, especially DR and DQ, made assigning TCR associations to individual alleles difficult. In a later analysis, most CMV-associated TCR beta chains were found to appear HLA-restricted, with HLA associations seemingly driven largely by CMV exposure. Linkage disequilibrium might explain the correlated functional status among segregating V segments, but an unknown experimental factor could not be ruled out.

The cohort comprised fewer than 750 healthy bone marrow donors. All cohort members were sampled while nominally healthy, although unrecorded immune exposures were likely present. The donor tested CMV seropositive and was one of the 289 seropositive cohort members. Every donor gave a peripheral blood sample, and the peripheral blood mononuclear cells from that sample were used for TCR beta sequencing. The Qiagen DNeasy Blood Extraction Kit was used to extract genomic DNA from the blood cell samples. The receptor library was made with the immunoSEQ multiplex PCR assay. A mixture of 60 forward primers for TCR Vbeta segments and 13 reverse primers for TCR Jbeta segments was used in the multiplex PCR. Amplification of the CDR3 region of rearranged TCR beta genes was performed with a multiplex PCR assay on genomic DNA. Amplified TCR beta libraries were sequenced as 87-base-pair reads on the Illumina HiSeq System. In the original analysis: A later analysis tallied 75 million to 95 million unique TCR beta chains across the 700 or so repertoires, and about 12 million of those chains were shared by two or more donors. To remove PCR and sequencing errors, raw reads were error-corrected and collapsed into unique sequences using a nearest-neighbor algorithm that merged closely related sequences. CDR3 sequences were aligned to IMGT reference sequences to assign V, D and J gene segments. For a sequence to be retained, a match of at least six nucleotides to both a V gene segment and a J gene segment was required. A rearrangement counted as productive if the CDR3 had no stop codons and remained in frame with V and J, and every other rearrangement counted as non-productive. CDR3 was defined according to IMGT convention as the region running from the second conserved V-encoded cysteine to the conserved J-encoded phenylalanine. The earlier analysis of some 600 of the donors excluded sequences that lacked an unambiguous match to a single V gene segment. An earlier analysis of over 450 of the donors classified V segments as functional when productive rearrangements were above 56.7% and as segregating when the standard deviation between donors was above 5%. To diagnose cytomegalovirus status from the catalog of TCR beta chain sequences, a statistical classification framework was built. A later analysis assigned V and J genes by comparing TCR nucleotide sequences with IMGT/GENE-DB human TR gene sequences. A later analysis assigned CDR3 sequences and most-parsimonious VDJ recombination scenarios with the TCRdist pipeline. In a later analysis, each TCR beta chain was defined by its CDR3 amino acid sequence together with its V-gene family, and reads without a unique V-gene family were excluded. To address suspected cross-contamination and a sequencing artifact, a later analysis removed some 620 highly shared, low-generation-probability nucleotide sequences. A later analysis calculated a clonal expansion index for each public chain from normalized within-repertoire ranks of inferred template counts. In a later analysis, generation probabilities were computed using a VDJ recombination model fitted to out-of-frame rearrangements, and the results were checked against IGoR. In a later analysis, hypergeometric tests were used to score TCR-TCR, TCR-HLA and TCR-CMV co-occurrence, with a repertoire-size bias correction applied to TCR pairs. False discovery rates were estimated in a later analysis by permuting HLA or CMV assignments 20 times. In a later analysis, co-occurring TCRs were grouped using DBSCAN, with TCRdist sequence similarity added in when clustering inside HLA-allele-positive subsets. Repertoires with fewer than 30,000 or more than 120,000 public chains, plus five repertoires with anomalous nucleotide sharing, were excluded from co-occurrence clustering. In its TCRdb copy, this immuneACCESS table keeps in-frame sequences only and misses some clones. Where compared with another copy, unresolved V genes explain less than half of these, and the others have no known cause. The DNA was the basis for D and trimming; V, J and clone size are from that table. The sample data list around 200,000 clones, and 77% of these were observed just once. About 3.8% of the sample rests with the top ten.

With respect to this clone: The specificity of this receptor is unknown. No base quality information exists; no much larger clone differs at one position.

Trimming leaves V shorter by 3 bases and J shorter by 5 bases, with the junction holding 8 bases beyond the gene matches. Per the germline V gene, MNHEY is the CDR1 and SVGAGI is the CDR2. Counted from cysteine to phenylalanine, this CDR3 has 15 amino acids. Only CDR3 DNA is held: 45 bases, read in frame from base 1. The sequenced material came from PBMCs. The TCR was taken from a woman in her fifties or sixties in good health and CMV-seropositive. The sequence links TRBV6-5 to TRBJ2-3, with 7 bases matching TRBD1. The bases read TGTGCCAGCAGTTATCCGAGACAGGGAAGAGATACGCAGTATTTT. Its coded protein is CASSYPRQGRDTQYF.